One and the same sample provided the 2 T cell receptor beta chains below, sequenced in a study of T cell responses to AZD1222 COVID-19 vaccine. Sequenced by immunoSEQ multiplex PCR; TCRdb stores in-frame clones only, minus some. The table has around 140,000 clones, 85% to 95% seen once. The specimen comprised peripheral blood, sampled on day 0 of AZD1222 vaccination. These receptors all come from an adult in good health.

V usage is TRBV5-1 and J usage is TRBJ2-3, with 7 bases fitting TRBD2. Germline V lookup: CDR1 SGHRS, CDR2 YFSETQ. The V gene end was trimmed by 4 bases and the J gene end by 3 bases; junction bases not matched to a gene: 11. The CDR3 consists of 16 residues. The CDR3 DNA reads TGCGCCAGCAGCGGAGGGACTACTGTAGGAACAGATACGCAGTATTTT. Translation gives CASSGGTTVGTDTQYF. Drawing the rest from reference TRBV5-1 and TRBJ2-3, the complete variable domain is KAGVTQTPRYLIKTRGQQVTLSCSPISGHRSVSWYQQTPGQGLQFLFEYFSETQRNKGNFPGRFSGRQFSNSRSEMNVSTLELGDSALYLCASSGGTTVGTDTQYFGPGTRLTVL.

The rearrangement uses TRBV9 and TRBJ2-5; D may be TRBD2 (5 bases). Trimming removed 4 bases at V and 5 bases at J, with 9 bases between. Germline V gives CDR1 SGDLS, CDR2 YYNGEE. This CDR3 spans 12 amino acids. DNA of the CDR3: TGTGCCAGCAGCATACGCGGGGAGACCCAGTACTTC. As protein: CASSIRGETQYF.